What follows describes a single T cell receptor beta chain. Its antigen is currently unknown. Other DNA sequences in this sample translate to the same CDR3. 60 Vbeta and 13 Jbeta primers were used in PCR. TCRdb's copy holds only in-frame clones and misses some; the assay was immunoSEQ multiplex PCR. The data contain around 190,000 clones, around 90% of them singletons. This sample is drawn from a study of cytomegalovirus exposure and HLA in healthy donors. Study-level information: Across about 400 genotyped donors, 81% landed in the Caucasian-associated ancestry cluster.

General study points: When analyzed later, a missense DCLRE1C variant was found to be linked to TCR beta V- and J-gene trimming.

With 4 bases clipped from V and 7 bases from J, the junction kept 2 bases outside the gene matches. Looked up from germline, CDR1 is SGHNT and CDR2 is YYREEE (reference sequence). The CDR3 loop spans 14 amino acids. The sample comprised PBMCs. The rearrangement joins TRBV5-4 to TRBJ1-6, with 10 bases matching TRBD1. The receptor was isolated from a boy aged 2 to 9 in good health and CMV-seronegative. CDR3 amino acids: CASSLGQGNSPLHF. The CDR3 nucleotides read TGTGCCAGCAGCCTGGGACAGGGGAATTCACCCCTCCACTTT.